This TCR beta chain was recovered during a study of CD8 T cells in ankylosing spondylitis. Concerning this clonotype: No antigen is known for it.

Whole-study results and caveats: In ankylosing spondylitis blood, a motif of roughly 8 highly homologous TCR beta variants appeared characteristic. Matched ankylosing spondylitis synovial fluid reportedly showed significant enrichment of disease-linked clones. Earlier reports found some motif variants in synovial fluid and blood in reactive arthritis.

Germline lookup yields CDR1 LGHNA and CDR2 YSLEER. This CDR3 has 13 residues. V lost 0 bases and J 8 bases, leaving 8 bases between the germline ends. Making the TCR beta libraries involved quantitative 5'-RACE with molecular barcodes. TCRdb called the 5' RACE reads again in MiXCR, with one record for every CDR3 protein. The sample gives under 950,000 distinct CDR3 sequences, around a fifth of which show up once; 15% to 20% is in the top ten. The chain links TRBV4-3 to TRBJ2-1; tentatively, D is TRBD1 (5 bases). The clonotype originates from a male donor with ankylosing spondylitis. The sample taken for sequencing was blood, either unsorted or a sorted T cell fraction (not recorded which). CDR3 residues: CASSQERGDEQFF. The CDR3, as DNA: TGCGCCAGCAGCCAAGAAAGGGGCGATGAGCAGTTCTTC.